Listed below are T cell receptor beta chains from one sample, sequenced in a study of cytomegalovirus exposure and HLA in healthy donors. This table comes from immunoSEQ multiplex PCR, and its TCRdb copy is limited to in-frame clones, with some not included. The table has around 180,000 clones, about 90% seen once. Source material: PBMCs. These receptor sequences come from a girl under three years old in good health and CMV-seronegative. Each CDR3 is given with its conserved first and last residue. D genes are given only for firm matches. Clone size is shown for a subset of rows, as once, few, many or a class of expanded clone.

D gene,J gene,clone size,V gene,CDR3 protein,CDR3 DNA
TRBD2,TRBJ2-3,-,TRBV5-4,CASSQAGTSTDTQYF,TGTGCCAGCAGTCAAGCGGGGACTTCCACAGATACGCAGTATTTT
TRBD2,TRBJ2-7,-,TRBV2,CASSGVGTSGPPSHEQYF,TGTGCCAGCAGTGGGGTAGGGACTAGCGGGCCGCCTTCGCACGAGCAGTACTTC
TRBD2,TRBJ2-1,-,TRBV14,CASNRDYFNEQFF,TGTGCCAGCAACCGGGACTACTTCAATGAGCAGTTCTTC
TRBD2,TRBJ2-3,-,TRBV5-1,CASSLTSGSTDTQYF,TGCGCCAGCAGCCTGACTAGCGGAAGCACAGATACGCAGTATTTT
-,TRBJ1-1,-,TRBV5-6,CASSWGINTEAFF,TGTGCCAGCAGCTGGGGCATAAACACTGAAGCTTTCTTT
-,TRBJ1-5,-,TRBV5-3,CARSLNRNQPQHF,TGTGCCAGAAGCTTGAACAGGAATCAGCCCCAGCATTTT
-,TRBJ2-1,-,TRBV18,CASSPDSSEQFF,TGTGCCAGCTCACCCGACTCAAGTGAGCAGTTCTTC
-,TRBJ2-1,-,TRBV30,CAWKSGRRSSYNEQFF,TGTGCCTGGAAGAGTGGGCGGAGGAGCTCCTACAATGAGCAGTTCTTC
-,TRBJ1-1,-,TRBV29-1,CSVERTGINTEAFF,TGCAGCGTTGAACGTACAGGGATCAACACTGAAGCTTTCTTT
-,TRBJ2-7,once,TRBV29-1,CSGGEIGEQYF,TGCAGCGGGGGCGAGATTGGCGAGCAGTACTTC
-,TRBJ2-5,-,TRBV19,CASFSGKQETQYF,TGTGCCAGTTTTAGCGGCAAACAAGAGACCCAGTACTTC
-,TRBJ2-7,-,TRBV19,CASSFELFRYEQYF,TGTGCCAGTAGCTTCGAGCTTTTTAGATACGAGCAGTACTTC
TRBD1,TRBJ1-2,-,TRBV5-1,CASSIQAGGDGYTF,TGCGCCAGCAGCATACAAGCAGGGGGAGATGGCTACACCTTC
-,TRBJ2-1,-,TRBV27,CASTGRDFSYNEQFF,TGTGCCAGCACCGGCCGGGACTTCTCCTACAATGAGCAGTTCTTC